This TCR beta chain appears in the sequencing data of a study of shared clonotypes between healthy human individuals. Overall study: Samples came from two female and a few male donors aged 18 to 49.

V was pared by 2 bases and J by 6 bases, with 13 bases between. The germline V gene encodes CDR1 MNHNY and CDR2 SVGAGI (reference sequence). This CDR3 comprises 14 residues. Profiling relied on immunoSEQ multiplex PCR, and the TCRdb table lists in-frame clones only, not all of them. This table has about 2 million clones, 95% appearing once. V gene TRBV6-6 combines with J gene TRBJ1-2; TRBD1 is a possible D gene (6 bases). Specimen: naive CD4+ T cells sorted from blood. The subset here: CD45RA+ positively selected. This receptor was obtained from a man between 18 and 35 years old in good health. The CDR3 reads CASSYDRGTNGYTF. CDR3 nucleotides: TGTGCCAGCAGTTACGACCGGGGGACAAATGGCTACACCTTC.